The rows below give T cell receptor beta chains drawn from one sample of a study of control samples from healthy donors and cancer patients. Data came from immunoSEQ multiplex PCR; TCRdb stores just in-frame clones and leaves some out. The data contain around 170,000 clones, 88% of them singletons. Material for sequencing was blood. These receptors were taken from a woman aged 30 to 39 in good health. Each CDR3 is given with its conserved first and last residue. The order of the fields is V gene, clone size, D gene, J gene, CDR3 DNA, CDR3 protein. The D gene is left open where the match is weak. Rows give clone size only sometimes, using once, few, many, or a class for an expanded clone.

v_gene: TRBV9; abundance: .; d_gene: TRBD1; j_gene: TRBJ1-2; CDR3nt: TGTGCCAGCAGCGTAACAGGGGAGTATGGCTACACCTTC; CDR3aa: CASSVTGEYGYTF
v_gene: TRBV5-1; abundance: .; d_gene: .; j_gene: TRBJ1-2; CDR3nt: TGCGCCAGCAGCTTGGTGGCAGCGACTAACTATGGCTACACCTTC; CDR3aa: CASSLVAATNYGYTF
v_gene: TRBV28; abundance: few; d_gene: .; j_gene: TRBJ1-5; CDR3nt: TGTGCCAGCAGTTTGGGGGGTAGCAATCAGCCCCAGCATTTT; CDR3aa: CASSLGGSNQPQHF
v_gene: TRBV11-2; abundance: .; d_gene: .; j_gene: TRBJ2-3; CDR3nt: TGTGCCAGCAGCTTAGGAACACACACAGATACGCAGTATTTT; CDR3aa: CASSLGTHTDTQYF
v_gene: TRBV28; abundance: once; d_gene: .; j_gene: TRBJ1-4; CDR3nt: TGTGCCAGCAGTCGATCAGGGTCCATCTTTCAGGATGAAAAACTGTTTTTT; CDR3aa: CASSRSGSIFQDEKLFF
v_gene: TRBV7-8; abundance: .; d_gene: TRBD2; j_gene: TRBJ2-1; CDR3nt: TGTGCCAGCAGCGACCATAGCGGGGCGCAGTTCTTC; CDR3aa: CASSDHSGAQFF
v_gene: TRBV4-2; abundance: .; d_gene: .; j_gene: TRBJ2-6; CDR3nt: TGTGCCAGCAGCCACCAGGGGATAGCTGGGGCCAACGTCCTGACTTTC; CDR3aa: CASSHQGIAGANVLTF
v_gene: TRBV19; abundance: .; d_gene: .; j_gene: TRBJ1-6; CDR3nt: TGTGCCAGTAGTATAGACAAAGGACAGAGGAATTCACCCCTCCACTTT; CDR3aa: CASSIDKGQRNSPLHF
v_gene: TRBV10-3; abundance: .; d_gene: TRBD2; j_gene: TRBJ2-3; CDR3nt: TGTGCCATCAGTGAGCCAGAGCTAGCGGGGGGGCCGGATACGCAGTATTTT; CDR3aa: CAISEPELAGGPDTQYF
v_gene: TRBV5-1; abundance: .; d_gene: TRBD1; j_gene: TRBJ2-5; CDR3nt: TGCGCCAGCAGCTTGCGACAGGGTAAACAAGAGACCCAGTACTTC; CDR3aa: CASSLRQGKQETQYF
v_gene: TRBV6-5; abundance: once; d_gene: TRBD2; j_gene: TRBJ2-3; CDR3nt: TGTGCCACCCAGCTAGCGGGAGGAACAGATACGCAGTATTTT; CDR3aa: CATQLAGGTDTQYF
v_gene: TRBV5-1; abundance: .; d_gene: .; j_gene: TRBJ2-2; CDR3nt: TGCGCCAGCAGCTGGAGCGGCGGGGGCGACACCGGGGAGCTGTTTTTT; CDR3aa: CASSWSGGGDTGELFF
v_gene: TRBV18; abundance: .; d_gene: .; j_gene: TRBJ1-3; CDR3nt: TGTGCCAGCTCACCTCCTCGACAGCACTCTGGAAACACCATATATTTT; CDR3aa: CASSPPRQHSGNTIYF
v_gene: TRBV4-1; abundance: .; d_gene: TRBD1; j_gene: TRBJ2-5; CDR3nt: TGCGCCAGCAGCCATCCTGACAGGGACCAACCGAGCCCGGAGACCCAGTACTTC; CDR3aa: CASSHPDRDQPSPETQYF
v_gene: TRBV6-2/TRBV6-3; abundance: .; d_gene: TRBD2; j_gene: TRBJ2-1; CDR3nt: TGTGCCAGCAGTTACAGCGGACTAGCGGCAATCAATGAGCAGTTCTTC; CDR3aa: CASSYSGLAAINEQFF
v_gene: TRBV10-3; abundance: .; d_gene: .; j_gene: TRBJ2-3; CDR3nt: TGTGCCATCAGTGGCCCCAGCACAGATACGCAGTATTTT; CDR3aa: CAISGPSTDTQYF
v_gene: TRBV18; abundance: .; d_gene: TRBD2; j_gene: TRBJ2-1; CDR3nt: TGTGCCAGCTCACCACCGAACCTAGCGGGGCAGTTCTTC; CDR3aa: CASSPPNLAGQFF
v_gene: TRBV4-1; abundance: .; d_gene: .; j_gene: TRBJ1-1; CDR3nt: TGCGCCAGCAGCCAATTTAGGGGAACTGAAGCTTTCTTT; CDR3aa: CASSQFRGTEAFF
v_gene: TRBV28; abundance: few; d_gene: TRBD2; j_gene: TRBJ2-1; CDR3nt: TGTGCCAGCAGGGAGACCGGGACTAGCGGATACAATGAGCAGTTCTTC; CDR3aa: CASRETGTSGYNEQFF
v_gene: TRBV3-1/TRBV3-2; abundance: .; d_gene: .; j_gene: TRBJ1-6; CDR3nt: TGTGCCAGCGGATTTAGCAATTCACCCCTCCACTTT; CDR3aa: CASGFSNSPLHF
v_gene: TRBV7-8; abundance: .; d_gene: .; j_gene: TRBJ2-5; CDR3nt: TGTGCCAGCAGCCCGAGGGGCAGAACCTTACAAGAGACCCAGTACTTC; CDR3aa: CASSPRGRTLQETQYF
v_gene: TRBV11-2; abundance: .; d_gene: .; j_gene: TRBJ1-2; CDR3nt: TGTGCCAGCAGCCTAAGACTCGAGGGCTATGGCTACACCTTC; CDR3aa: CASSLRLEGYGYTF
v_gene: TRBV5-4; abundance: .; d_gene: TRBD1; j_gene: TRBJ2-7; CDR3nt: TGTGCCAGCAGCTTCCCGGTACGGACAGGGGGCCTCTTTGAGCAGTACTTC; CDR3aa: CASSFPVRTGGLFEQYF
v_gene: TRBV6-5; abundance: .; d_gene: .; j_gene: TRBJ2-5; CDR3nt: TGTGCCAGCAGTACCCCCGTAGTCCAAGAGACCCAGTACTTC; CDR3aa: CASSTPVVQETQYF
v_gene: TRBV28; abundance: .; d_gene: .; j_gene: TRBJ2-7; CDR3nt: TGTGCCAGCAGTTTATACGGACCCAGCCACGAGCAGTACTTC; CDR3aa: CASSLYGPSHEQYF
v_gene: TRBV19; abundance: .; d_gene: TRBD2; j_gene: TRBJ2-3; CDR3nt: TGTGCCAGTAGGTCGGGACTAGGGGTTAGCACAGATACGCAGTATTTT; CDR3aa: CASRSGLGVSTDTQYF
v_gene: TRBV19; abundance: .; d_gene: .; j_gene: TRBJ2-2; CDR3nt: TGTGCCAGTAGGCGACAGGGAGGGGCGAACACCGGGGAGCTGTTTTTT; CDR3aa: CASRRQGGANTGELFF
v_gene: TRBV28; abundance: .; d_gene: .; j_gene: TRBJ2-1; CDR3nt: TGTGCCAGCAGTTTGCCACCACTAGATTCCTCCTACAATGAGCAGTTCTTC; CDR3aa: CASSLPPLDSSYNEQFF
v_gene: TRBV28; abundance: .; d_gene: TRBD1; j_gene: TRBJ1-6; CDR3nt: TGTGCCAGCAGTCCCGCCCTGGGACAGCTAAATTCACCCCTCCACTTT; CDR3aa: CASSPALGQLNSPLHF
v_gene: TRBV5-4; abundance: .; d_gene: .; j_gene: TRBJ2-7; CDR3nt: TGTGCCAGCAGCCCGGGGCAGATATTGGGCTGGAACTCCTACGAGCAGTACTTC; CDR3aa: CASSPGQILGWNSYEQYF
v_gene: TRBV5-6; abundance: .; d_gene: .; j_gene: TRBJ1-1; CDR3nt: TGTGCCAGCAGTTTGGGGGTTACCCCTTCTGAAGCTTTCTTT; CDR3aa: CASSLGVTPSEAFF
v_gene: TRBV2; abundance: .; d_gene: .; j_gene: TRBJ2-7; CDR3nt: TGTGCCAGCAGCGACTACCCGGGACTCCGGGTTCCGGACGAGCAGTACTTC; CDR3aa: CASSDYPGLRVPDEQYF
v_gene: TRBV5-6; abundance: .; d_gene: TRBD2; j_gene: TRBJ2-3; CDR3nt: TGTGCCAGCAGCACCGGGACTAGCGGATCAGATACGCAGTATTTT; CDR3aa: CASSTGTSGSDTQYF
v_gene: TRBV10-3; abundance: .; d_gene: .; j_gene: TRBJ2-5; CDR3nt: TGTGCCATCAGTGTGTACGGGGGACAGCAAGAGACCCAGTACTTC; CDR3aa: CAISVYGGQQETQYF
v_gene: TRBV29-1; abundance: few; d_gene: .; j_gene: TRBJ2-1; CDR3nt: TGCAGCATCGGTGGGGGCGCAGGAAATGAGCAGTTCTTC; CDR3aa: CSIGGGAGNEQFF
v_gene: TRBV5-1; abundance: .; d_gene: .; j_gene: TRBJ2-7; CDR3nt: TGCGCCAGCAGCCCGCAACAAAAACTCTACGAGCAGTACTTC; CDR3aa: CASSPQQKLYEQYF
v_gene: TRBV28; abundance: few; d_gene: TRBD2; j_gene: TRBJ2-7; CDR3nt: TGTGCCAGCGGCTCGGGGGGACTAGCGGGAGAGGGGTCCTACGAGCAGTACTTC; CDR3aa: CASGSGGLAGEGSYEQYF
v_gene: TRBV2; abundance: .; d_gene: TRBD1; j_gene: TRBJ1-5; CDR3nt: TGTGCCAGCACCCCCGGGACAGGGTGGCAGCCCCAGCATTTT; CDR3aa: CASTPGTGWQPQHF
v_gene: TRBV30; abundance: .; d_gene: TRBD1; j_gene: TRBJ1-2; CDR3nt: TGTGCCTGGACCTCAGACAGGGAAAACTATGGCTACACCTTC; CDR3aa: CAWTSDRENYGYTF
v_gene: TRBV12-3/TRBV12-4; abundance: .; d_gene: .; j_gene: TRBJ2-1; CDR3nt: TGTGCCAGCAGTTTGGGAGTTAATGAGCAGTTCTTC; CDR3aa: CASSLGVNEQFF
v_gene: TRBV29-1; abundance: .; d_gene: .; j_gene: TRBJ2-1; CDR3nt: TGCAGCGTTGAGGCAGGACTAGAGCAGTTCTTC; CDR3aa: CSVEAGLEQFF
v_gene: TRBV2; abundance: .; d_gene: TRBD1; j_gene: TRBJ1-1; CDR3nt: TGTGCCAGCAGTGAAGTACAGGGGGCTTGGACTGAAGCTTTCTTT; CDR3aa: CASSEVQGAWTEAFF
v_gene: TRBV2; abundance: once; d_gene: TRBD1; j_gene: TRBJ2-7; CDR3nt: TGTGCCAGCAGTAAACAGGGGGTACCGTACGAGCAGTACTTC; CDR3aa: CASSKQGVPYEQYF
v_gene: TRBV12-5; abundance: .; d_gene: TRBD1; j_gene: TRBJ1-2; CDR3nt: TGTGCTAGTGGGCGACTGGGACAGGGCCGGTCATATGGCTACACCTTC; CDR3aa: CASGRLGQGRSYGYTF
v_gene: TRBV24-1; abundance: .; d_gene: .; j_gene: TRBJ1-2; CDR3nt: TGTGCCACCAGTGATTCCCACTATGGCTACACCTTC; CDR3aa: CATSDSHYGYTF
v_gene: TRBV27; abundance: few; d_gene: .; j_gene: TRBJ1-1; CDR3nt: TGTGCCAGCAGGCTGGGGGGAGCCGGGACCCTTATGAACACTGAAGCTTTCTTT; CDR3aa: CASRLGGAGTLMNTEAFF
v_gene: TRBV6-1; abundance: .; d_gene: .; j_gene: TRBJ1-6; CDR3nt: TGTGCCAGCAGTGAAGCGTGGGTTGACAATTCACCCCTCCACTTT; CDR3aa: CASSEAWVDNSPLHF
v_gene: TRBV23-1; abundance: once; d_gene: .; j_gene: TRBJ2-2; CDR3nt: TGCGCCAGCACCCAAAAAGGCAGGGAGGACACCGGGGAGCTGTTTTTT; CDR3aa: CASTQKGREDTGELFF
v_gene: TRBV5-4; abundance: .; d_gene: .; j_gene: TRBJ1-2; CDR3nt: TGTGCCAGCAGCTTGGCCGGCAGGGCCTATGGCTACACCTTC; CDR3aa: CASSLAGRAYGYTF
v_gene: TRBV6-6; abundance: .; d_gene: .; j_gene: TRBJ2-7; CDR3nt: TGTGCCAGCAGTCGAACAGGCTCCTACGAGCAGTACTTC; CDR3aa: CASSRTGSYEQYF
v_gene: TRBV5-6; abundance: .; d_gene: TRBD1; j_gene: TRBJ1-1; CDR3nt: TGTGCCAGCAGATATACAGGGGTGGGTGCCACTGAAGCTTTCTTT; CDR3aa: CASRYTGVGATEAFF
v_gene: TRBV19; abundance: .; d_gene: TRBD1; j_gene: TRBJ2-7; CDR3nt: TGTGCCAGTAGTATCAGACAGGGGGGGATCGGCGAGCAGTACTTC; CDR3aa: CASSIRQGGIGEQYF
v_gene: TRBV5-6; abundance: .; d_gene: .; j_gene: TRBJ1-4; CDR3nt: TGTGCCAGCAGCCCCCTGGCTGCGGGGGGAGGAAATGAAAAACTGTTTTTT; CDR3aa: CASSPLAAGGGNEKLFF
v_gene: TRBV3-1/TRBV3-2; abundance: .; d_gene: .; j_gene: TRBJ2-5; CDR3nt: TGTGCCAGCAGCCCCCGGACTACGATGGGGACCCAGTACTTC; CDR3aa: CASSPRTTMGTQYF
v_gene: TRBV7-9; abundance: .; d_gene: .; j_gene: TRBJ2-5; CDR3nt: TGTGCCAGCAGCCACAGGTCCCAAGAGACCCAGTACTTC; CDR3aa: CASSHRSQETQYF
v_gene: TRBV7-2; abundance: .; d_gene: .; j_gene: TRBJ2-2; CDR3nt: TGTGCCAGCAGTAATATTCCCGGGGAGCTGTTTTTT; CDR3aa: CASSNIPGELFF